This entry lists 21 T cell receptor beta chains sequenced from one sample in a study of blood T cell repertoires in COVID-19. The protocol was immunoSEQ multiplex PCR, while the TCRdb copy is restricted to in-frame clones and leaves out a portion. The profile shows 200,000 to 250,000 clones, 75% to 90% of them singletons. The sample consisted of peripheral blood. These receptors originate from a woman at least 80 years old with COVID-19, enrolled during active disease.

V gene TRBV18 combines with J gene TRBJ1-1; possible D gene TRBD1, 6 bases. Germline V gene data show CDR1 as KGHSH and CDR2 as LQKENI. V dropped 5 bases and J dropped 5 bases, with 12 bases sitting between them. The CDR3 contains 13 residues. The CDR3 coding sequence is TGTGCCAGCTCAGCCCTACAGGGAACTGAAGCTTTCTTT. Translated: CASSALQGTEAFF.

The chain links TRBV19 to TRBJ1-1; 7 bases map to TRBD1. The CDR3 is 14 residues long. Germline V lookup: CDR1 LNHDA, CDR2 SQIVND (reference sequence). Trimming removed 4 bases from V and 8 bases from J; junction bases left unmatched: 10. The CDR3 is CASSTDRVYREAFF. CDR3 nucleotide sequence: TGTGCCAGTAGTACCGACAGGGTTTATAGGGAAGCTTTCTTT.

The genes are TRBV3-1 (or the pseudogene TRBV3-2) and TRBJ1-2, with a weak D call TRBD1 (5 bases). The CDR3 length is 14 residues. Between the trimmed V and J ends, which lost 1 base and 8 bases, there was a span of 14 bases. Per the germline V gene, CDR1 is LGHDT and CDR2 is YNNKEL (reference sequence). The CDR3 loop is CASSQVGRAGGYTF. In DNA form, the CDR3 reads TGTGCCAGCAGCCAAGTAGGCAGGGCGGGGGGCTACACCTTC.

This chain joins TRBV6-5 and TRBJ1-2, with D possibly being TRBD1 (6 bases). The CDR3 loop spans 15 amino acids. Germline V gene data show CDR1 as MNHEY and CDR2 as SVGAGI. V lost 6 bases and J 1 base, leaving 15 bases between the germline ends. The DNA for the CDR3 is TGTGCCAGCAGGACATCGGGACACCTTAACTATGGCTACACCTTC. This sequence encodes CASRTSGHLNYGYTF.

The rearrangement links TRBV5-1 to TRBJ2-5; maybe TRBD2 (6 bases). The germline gives CDR1 SGHRS, CDR2 YFSETQ. Trimming removed 5 bases from V and 5 bases from J, with 19 bases in between. CDR3 length: 15 amino acids. The CDR3 nucleotides read TGCGCCAGCAGATCCGCCGGGACTCAGCGCGAGACCCAGTACTTC. Amino acids: CASRSAGTQRETQYF.

The chain combines TRBV4-1 with TRBJ2-3, with 10 bases fitting TRBD1. In germline, CDR1 is MGHRA, CDR2 YSYEKL. V was clipped by 4 bases and J by 4 bases; unmatched bases: 8. The CDR3 sequence is 16 residues long. This chain's CDR3 is CASSRRQGADADTQYF. CDR3 coding DNA: TGCGCCAGCAGCCGGCGACAGGGGGCGGACGCAGATACGCAGTATTTT.

The genes are TRBV7-3 and TRBJ2-1, with 8 bases matching TRBD1. V lost 0 bases to trimming and J lost 2 bases; unmatched junction nucleotides: 3. This CDR3 spans 16 amino acids. CDR1 and CDR2 from the germline V gene are SGHTA and FQGTGA. CDR3 DNA sequence: TGTGCCAGCAGCTTAACAGGGACAGGCACCTACAATGAGCAGTTCTTC. Translating it yields CASSLTGTGTYNEQFF.

CDR3 region: CASSLSLFQLNTEAFF. DNA for the CDR3: TGTGCCAGCAGCTTAAGCTTATTCCAACTGAACACTGAAGCTTTCTTT. This chain joins TRBV7-9 and TRBJ1-1; the D is unclear. Germline assignment: CDR1 SEHNR and CDR2 FQNEAQ (reference sequence). The CDR3 loop spans 16 amino acids. V shed 2 bases and J shed 0 bases, with 13 bases lying between them.

CDR3 nucleotide sequence: TGTGCCAGCAGCGCCGGGACACAAACGGGTGAGCAGTACTTC. This sequence encodes CASSAGTQTGEQYF. The chain is built from TRBV9 and TRBJ2-7, with a possible D match to TRBD1 (6 bases). This CDR3 contains 14 residues. The germline gives CDR1 SGDLS, CDR2 YYNGEE. V lost 3 bases to trimming and J lost 7 bases, with 17 bases between them. The full variable domain, in which reference TRBV9 and TRBJ2-7 provide the parts outside the CDR3, is DSGVTQTPKHLITATGQRVTLRCSPRSGDLSVYWYQQSLDQGLQFLIQYYNGEERAKGNILERFSAQQFPDLHSELNLSSLELGDSALYFCASSAGTQTGEQYFGPGTRLTVT.

CDR3 nucleotides: TGTGCCAGCAGATACTCCGGGGGGCCCCAGCATTTT. This codes for CASRYSGGPQHF. The chain joins TRBV12-3 or TRBV12-4 to TRBJ1-5; D might be TRBD1 (5 bases). Trimming pared 6 bases from V and 9 bases from J, leaving 12 bases between. This CDR3 comprises 12 residues.

This chain connects TRBV7-6 to TRBJ2-6; D may be TRBD1 (5 bases). The ends were cut back, 2 bases at V and 4 bases at J, with 12 bases in the middle. The CDR3 runs to 16 residues. The V gene's germline CDR1 is SGHVS and CDR2 FNYEAQ. CDR3 loop: CASSLLGAAGANVLTF. CDR3 coding DNA: TGTGCCAGCAGCTTACTAGGGGCGGCCGGGGCCAACGTCCTGACTTTC.

The J gene is TRBJ1-5, the V gene TRBV13; D call uncertain. The germline V and J ends were trimmed by 0 bases and 6 bases, with 12 bases remaining between them. This CDR3 region has 15 residues. From germline, CDR1 is PRHDT and CDR2 FYEKMQ (reference sequence). CDR3 in DNA: TGTGCCAGCAGCTTAGGCCGGTCGGTGGTTCAGCCCCAGCATTTT. Protein: CASSLGRSVVQPQHF.

CDR3 nucleotide sequence: TGCGCCAGCAGCCAAGCAGGAGGCTCTGGAAACACCATATATTTT. Its protein product is CASSQAGGSGNTIYF. The V gene is TRBV4-1, the J gene TRBJ1-3, with no clear D. Deletions cut 1 base from V and 0 bases from J, with 7 bases between. The CDR3 sequence is 15 residues long. Germline V gene data show CDR1 as MGHRA and CDR2 as YSYEKL.

This chain connects TRBV6-6 to TRBJ2-7, with D tentatively TRBD2 (5 bases). The CDR3 covers 16 residues. Between the trimmed V and J ends, which lost 0 bases and 2 bases, there was a span of 14 bases. Germline V gene data show CDR1 as MNHNY and CDR2 as SVGAGI (reference sequence). This CDR3 is CASSYSREGPPYEQYF. In DNA, the CDR3 is TGTGCCAGCAGTTACTCGAGGGAAGGGCCCCCCTACGAGCAGTACTTC.

The sample holds a few counts of this clone. V is TRBV2 and J is TRBJ1-1; 9 nucleotides agree with TRBD1. Germline-derived CDR1 and CDR2 are SNHLY and FYNNEI. This CDR3 is built from 13 residues. V dropped 6 bases and J dropped 10; count of bases not matched to a gene: 9. The CDR3 loop is CASRVGQGGGAFF. The DNA of the CDR3 is TGTGCCAGCAGAGTGGGACAGGGCGGGGGAGCTTTCTTT.

This rearrangement joins TRBV30 to TRBJ2-7; D is undetermined. The length of the CDR3 is 11 residues. Per germline, CDR1 GTSNPN and CDR2 SVGIG (reference sequence). V was clipped by 0 bases and J by 4 bases, with 4 bases between them. This CDR3 reads CAWSVLYEQYF. The CDR3, as DNA: TGTGCCTGGAGTGTGCTATACGAGCAGTACTTC.

This chain joins TRBV6-2 or TRBV6-3 and TRBJ2-3; 7 bases agree with TRBD1. The CDR3 sequence is 16 residues long. Trimming took 5 bases from V and 2 from J; bases not matched to a gene: 10. Germline V gives CDR1 MNHEY, CDR2 SVGEGT. The CDR3 DNA sequence: TGTGCCAGCAGTAAAAGCACCGGGACAGCCACAGATACGCAGTATTTT. This codes for CASSKSTGTATDTQYF.

As DNA, the CDR3 is TGTGCCGCGGCAGGGACAGGGATTGAAAAGAACACTGAAGCTTTCTTT. This encodes CAAAGTGIEKNTEAFF. V gene TRBV28 combines with J gene TRBJ1-1, with 9 bases matching TRBD1. Trimming at V came to 11 bases and at J to 1 base, leaving 14 bases not matched to a gene. The germline V gene encodes CDR1 MDHEN and CDR2 SYDVKM. CDR3 length equals 16 residues.

The V and J genes are TRBV29-1 and TRBJ1-2; D is perhaps TRBD1 (6 bases). Trimming removed 0 bases from V and 6 bases from J, with 20 bases in between. Germline lookup yields CDR1 SQVTM and CDR2 ANQGSEA. CDR3 length: 16 amino acids. CDR3 region: CSVEDRGKGWLNGYTF. CDR3 DNA: TGCAGCGTTGAAGACAGGGGAAAGGGGTGGTTAAATGGCTACACCTTC. The full variable domain, rest sourced from reference TRBV29-1 and TRBJ1-2, is SAVISQKPSRDICQRGTSLTIQCQVDSQVTMMFWYRQQPGQSLTLIATANQGSEATYESGFVIDKFPISRPNLTFSTLTVSNMSPEDSSIYLCSVEDRGKGWLNGYTFGSGTRLTVV.

For the CDR3, the DNA is TGTGCCAGCACCAAAGGGGCAGTCTATGGCTACACCTTC. Amino acid sequence: CASTKGAVYGYTF. This chain uses TRBV28 with TRBJ1-2; the D gene is possibly TRBD1 (5 bases). V lost 7 bases and J 4 bases, leaving 13 bases between the germline ends. This CDR3 region has 13 residues. Germline CDR1 MDHEN, CDR2 SYDVKM.

The chain joins TRBV6-5 to TRBJ2-4; TRBD1 matches at 9 bases. CDR3 size: 14 residues. CDR1 MNHEY and CDR2 SVGAGI come from the germline V gene. The V segment lost 6 bases and the J segment 8 bases; nucleotides outside the gene matches: 8. In DNA form, the CDR3 reads TGTGCCAGCAGGCCCGGGACAGGGCGGTACATTCAGTACTTC. This gives the protein CASRPGTGRYIQYF.